This TCR beta chain was observed in a study of T cell changes during pregnancy in multiple sclerosis. Trimming cost V 7 bases and J 9 bases, with 16 bases left between them. CDR3 length: 13 residues. Germline V gene sequence: CDR1 MNHEY, CDR2 SMNVEV (reference sequence). Generated by immunoSEQ multiplex PCR, the TCRdb table keeps only in-frame clones and is missing some. The data contain 55,000 to 75,000 clones, under 95% of them singletons. This chain uses TRBV27 with TRBJ2-1, with TRBD2 as a possible D gene (5 bases). The sequences come from CD8+ T cells from peripheral blood mononuclear cells, collected in the second trimester of pregnancy. The receptor comes from a female donor with multiple sclerosis, enrolled in a pregnancy study. The CDR3 is CASNFRGAGEQFF. The DNA of the CDR3 is TGTGCCAGCAACTTCCGGGGTGCAGGTGAGCAGTTCTTC.